The clone carrying this T cell receptor beta chain was recorded at least ten times. The data belong to a study of T-cell reconstitution after alpha-beta-depleted transplantation in children. Unique molecular identifiers were used in preparing the TCRbeta library. TCRdb reprocessed the PCR reads with MiXCR, giving one entry per CDR3 protein. Here the sample spans about 240,000 distinct CDR3 sequences, more than 10% being singletons. The V end lost 1 base, the J end lost 1 base, and 7 bases lay between the germline ends. The CDR3 is made up of 14 amino acids. Germline CDR1 and CDR2: LGHDT and YNNKEL (reference sequence).

V usage is TRBV3-1 and J usage is TRBJ1-1, with no clear D. This TCR derives from a human donor who donated a stem cell graft to a child with acute lymphoblastic leukemia. Sequences were derived from PBMCs from the stem cell graft donor, sampled from the stem cell graft. CDR3 nucleotides: TGTGCCAGCAGCCAAGTAGAGGGGAACACTGAAGCTTTCTTT. Its protein product is CASSQVEGNTEAFF.